These 27 T cell receptor beta chains were all obtained from the same sample, sequenced in a study of Graves' ophthalmopathy and Graves' hyperthyroidism. For repertoire sequencing, the TCR beta CDR3 regions were amplified from RNA transcripts. The first-round RT-PCR employed HTBI primers together with the Qiagen OneStep RT-PCR kit. A multiplex PCR was then performed as the second round. TCRdb independently ran MiXCR on the multiplex PCR reads; one entry per CDR3 protein. The sample gives around 670,000 distinct CDR3 sequences, roughly 40% of which show up once; about 40% is in the top ten. Sequencing input: peripheral blood. Receptors originate from an adult man with Graves' ophthalmopathy.

This clonotype was detected only a few times. The rearrangement uses TRBV6-6 and TRBJ2-5, with 7 bases aligning to TRBD1. The CDR3 has 12 residues. Germline V gives CDR1 MNHNY, CDR2 SVGAGI (reference sequence). Trimming took 7 bases from V and 1 from J; bases not matched to a gene: 0. CDR3 residues: CASTGGQETQYF. CDR3 nucleotide sequence: TGTGCCAGCACAGGGGGCCAAGAGACCCAGTACTTC.

The chain combines TRBV25-1 with TRBJ1-6; D is perhaps TRBD1 (5 bases). Trimming left V 4 bases short and J 7 bases short, with 11 bases between. CDR1 MGHDK and CDR2 SYGVNS come from the germline V gene. This CDR3 is 14 amino acids long. The CDR3 DNA reads TGTGCCAGCAGTGGCGGGACGGAAAATTCACCCCTCCACTTT. Protein sequence: CASSGGTENSPLHF.

With regard to this clonotype: Possible read error: a much larger clone is one base away. The gene calls are TRBV2 and TRBJ2-5, with D unclear. This CDR3 has 14 residues. Germline CDR1 SNHLY, CDR2 FYNNEI. CDR3 DNA sequence: TGTGCCAGCAGTGGCCAGACCCTACAAGGGACCCAGTACTTC. Protein product: CASSGQTLQGTQYF.

The chain combines TRBV2 with TRBJ2-7, with 7 bases identical to TRBD2. Germline trimming cut 6 bases from V and 0 bases from J; bases unmatched to any gene: 8. The germline V gene has CDR1 SNHLY and CDR2 FYNNEI. The CDR3 runs 15 residues. In DNA form, the CDR3 reads TGTGCCAGCAGAAGACTAGCCTATCCCTCCTACGAGCAGTACTTC. It codes for CASRRLAYPSYEQYF.

The genes are TRBV7-2 and TRBJ2-7; D is ambiguous. The germline V gene has CDR1 SGHTA and CDR2 FQGNSA. This CDR3 comprises 14 residues. Trimming removed 6 bases from V and 2 bases from J, with 14 bases in between. The CDR3 DNA follows: TGTGCCAGCAGTGCCGGACCCAAACCCTACGAGCAGTACTTC. Encoded protein: CASSAGPKPYEQYF.

This clonotype showed up just a few times. The chain joins TRBV5-1 to TRBJ1-4, with D possibly TRBD1 on 6 matching bases. This CDR3 comprises 14 residues. From germline, CDR1 is SGHRS and CDR2 YFSETQ. V gave up 0 bases and J gave up 5 bases, with 8 bases separating them. CDR3 amino acids: CASSLEGENEKLFF. CDR3 in DNA: TGCGCCAGCAGCTTGGAGGGGGAAAATGAAAAACTGTTTTTT.

The chain links TRBV7-9 to TRBJ1-3; 9 bases line up with TRBD1. Trimming took 4 bases from V and 4 from J; bases not matched to a gene: 11. Germline V gene lookup returns CDR1 SEHNR and CDR2 FQNEAQ (reference sequence). The CDR3 consists of 17 residues. The CDR3 loop reads CASSSRQGGVGGNTIYF. CDR3 nucleotides: TGTGCCAGCAGCTCCCGACAGGGGGGTGTGGGAGGAAACACCATATATTTT.

The V gene is TRBV20-1, the J gene TRBJ1-5; possibly TRBD1 for D (6 bases). There are 16 residues in the CDR3. The V gene's germline CDR1 is DFQATT and CDR2 SNEGSKA (reference sequence). The ends were cut back, 0 bases at V and 1 base at J, with 13 bases in the middle. CDR3 sequence reads: CSARDSRGASNQPQHF. The CDR3 nucleotides are TGCAGTGCTAGAGATTCGCGGGGGGCCAGCAATCAGCCCCAGCATTTT.

The chain is built from TRBV15 and TRBJ1-5; D unresolved. The CDR3 contains 14 residues. Per the germline V gene, CDR1 is LNHNV and CDR2 is YYDKDF (reference sequence). The V gene lost 1 base and the J gene lost 11 bases, with 15 bases spanning the gap. CDR3 in DNA: TGTGCCACCAGCAGAGCTAGACACGGGGAGACCCAGCATTTT. Protein sequence: CATSRARHGETQHF.

J is TRBJ1-1 and V is TRBV9; 8 bases are shared with TRBD1. This CDR3 is 13 amino acids long. V lost 5 bases to trimming and J lost 7 bases; unmatched junction nucleotides: 7. Looked up from germline, CDR1 is SGDLS and CDR2 is YYNGEE. CDR3: CASSGWTGHEAFF. In DNA, the CDR3 is TGTGCCAGCAGTGGATGGACAGGGCATGAAGCTTTCTTT.

The rearrangement uses TRBV29-1 and TRBJ1-2, with TRBD1 matching over 12 bases. Germline assignment: CDR1 SQVTM and CDR2 ANQGSEA. The CDR3 is made up of 16 amino acids. Germline trimming cut 7 bases from V and 4 bases from J; bases unmatched to any gene: 13. CDR3 amino acids: CSAAGGTGGASYGYTF. CDR3 coding DNA: TGCAGCGCCGCTGGGGGGACAGGGGGCGCGTCCTATGGCTACACCTTC. Supplemented by reference TRBV29-1 and TRBJ1-2, the full variable domain reads SAVISQKPSRDICQRGTSLTIQCQVDSQVTMMFWYRQQPGQSLTLIATANQGSEATYESGFVIDKFPISRPNLTFSTLTVSNMSPEDSSIYLCSAAGGTGGASYGYTFGSGTRLTVV.

The chain carries TRBV2 and TRBJ2-2, with 10 bases aligning to TRBD1. After removal of 6 bases from V and 7 bases from J, the junction contained 14 bases not matched to a gene. CDR1 and CDR2 from the germline V gene are SNHLY and FYNNEI. The length of the CDR3 is 17 residues. CDR3 region: CASRPDRGLINVGELFF. Here the CDR3 DNA reads TGTGCCAGCAGACCCGACAGGGGGCTTATCAACGTCGGGGAGCTGTTTTTT. The complete variable domain, with remaining parts taken from reference TRBV2 and TRBJ2-2, reads EPEVTQTPSHQVTQMGQEVILRCVPISNHLYFYWYRQILGQKVEFLVSFYNNEISEKSEIFDDQFSVERPDGSNFTLKIRSTKLEDSAMYFCASRPDRGLINVGELFFGEGSRLTVL.

CDR3 in DNA: TGTGCCACCTGGGACACCGCCGACACTGAAGCTTTCTTT. Its protein is CATWDTADTEAFF. The V call is TRBV10-3, the J call TRBJ1-1; weak D call: TRBD1 (6 bases). CDR1 and CDR2 (germline): ENHRY, SYGVKD. The CDR3 is 13 residues long. The V and J ends lost 10 bases and 3 bases respectively, with 15 bases between them.

This clonotype was detected a few times. CDR3 nucleotides: TGTGCCAGTAGTATGATAGGTGTGGGCAGTCAGCCCCAGCATTTT. Residues: CASSMIGVGSQPQHF. This chain joins TRBV19 and TRBJ1-5; D remains ambiguous. The V end was cut by 3 bases, the J end by 6 bases, with 15 bases between. The CDR3 has 15 residues. Germline CDR1 and CDR2: LNHDA and SQIVND (reference sequence).

This clonotype came up a few times. This CDR3 reads CASSLEGVASKETQYF. DNA for the CDR3: TGTGCCAGCAGCTTAGAGGGGGTAGCGTCGAAAGAGACCCAGTACTTC. The V and J genes are TRBV7-9 and TRBJ2-5; a weak D match, TRBD1 (6 bases). Germline loops: CDR1 SEHNR, CDR2 FQNEAQ (reference sequence). The CDR3 covers 16 residues. Trimming left V 1 base short and J 3 bases short, with 15 bases between. The whole variable domain, filled in from reference TRBV7-9 and TRBJ2-5, reads DTGVSQNPRHKITKRGQNVTFRCDPISEHNRLYWYRQTLGQGPEFLTYFQNEAQLEKSRLLSDRFSAERPKGSFSTLEIQRTEQGDSAMYLCASSLEGVASKETQYFGPGTRLLVL.

This clonotype has only a few counts. The CDR3 sequence: CASSYSRVSEAFF. The CDR3, as DNA: TGTGCCAGCAGTTACTCGAGAGTATCAGAAGCTTTCTTT. The chain employs TRBV6-5 and TRBJ1-1; D uncertain. In germline, CDR1 is MNHEY, CDR2 SVGAGI. V dropped 0 bases and J dropped 8 bases, with 10 bases sitting between them. This CDR3 has 13 amino acids.

V gene TRBV7-9 combines with J gene TRBJ2-6, with TRBD2 identical over 9 bases. V lost 3 bases to trimming and J lost 5 bases; unmatched junction nucleotides: 2. Germline CDR1 and CDR2: SEHNR and FQNEAQ (reference sequence). The CDR3 has 15 residues. Written as DNA, the CDR3 is TGTGCCAGCAGCTTGGCTAGCGGGAGGGCCAACGTCCTGACTTTC. It yields the protein CASSLASGRANVLTF.

This clonotype was seen a handful of times. This chain links TRBV5-1 with TRBJ1-3; weak D call: TRBD1 (5 bases). The CDR3 is 13 residues long. From germline, CDR1 is SGHRS and CDR2 YFSETQ. V lost 4 bases and J 4 bases, leaving 9 bases between the germline ends. CDR3 DNA: TGCGCCAGCAGCCGGACAAGAGGAAACACCATATATTTT. Encoded protein: CASSRTRGNTIYF.

This clonotype occurred many times. This rearrangement joins TRBV10-3 to TRBJ1-1; D gene uncertain. The CDR3 extends over 15 amino acids. The germline V and J ends were trimmed by 6 bases and 2 bases, with 16 bases remaining between them. CDR1 is ENHRY and CDR2 is SYGVKD in the germline V gene. Here the CDR3 DNA reads TGTGCCATCAGGACAACGATGGTCTCCAACACTGAAGCTTTCTTT. Protein sequence: CAIRTTMVSNTEAFF.

The chain combines TRBV7-9 with TRBJ2-5; TRBD1 agrees at 9 bases. Judging by the DNA end, TRBJ2-7 fits better; the J call may be wrong. The CDR3 is 16 amino acids. Germline CDR1 SEHNR, CDR2 FQNEAQ (reference sequence). CDR3 DNA sequence: TGTGCCAGCAGCTTACCCCGGGACAGGGTCTCCTACGAGCAGTACTTC. This codes for CASSLPRDRVSYEQYF.

At least ten counts were recorded for this clonotype. The chain combines TRBV29-1 with TRBJ2-7, with 12 bases that match TRBD2. Germline V gene sequence: CDR1 SQVTM, CDR2 ANQGSEA. V dropped 5 bases and J dropped 8; count of bases not matched to a gene: 4. This CDR3 comprises 12 residues. This CDR3 is CSVLTSGGKQYF. As DNA, the CDR3 is TGCAGCGTTTTGACTAGCGGGGGCAAGCAGTACTTC.

The chain uses TRBV19 and TRBJ1-5; weak D call: TRBD1 (5 bases). Deletions cut 1 base from V and 1 base from J, with 17 bases between. This CDR3 contains 18 residues. The germline gives CDR1 LNHDA, CDR2 SQIVND (reference sequence). The CDR3 loop is CASSIGRLGDFSNQPQHF. The CDR3 bases are TGTGCCAGTAGTATAGGCAGGCTCGGGGACTTCAGCAATCAGCCCCAGCATTTT.

Regarding this clonotype: A much larger clone differs by one base, so this may be a read error. This rearrangement joins TRBV12-3 or TRBV12-4 to TRBJ1-1; D unresolved. This CDR3 spans 13 amino acids. The CDR3 nucleotides are TGTGCCGGCAGCCTCATACAGAACACTGAAGCTTTCTTT. Translation: CAGSLIQNTEAFF.

The chain carries TRBV7-9 and TRBJ2-2; TRBD1 or TRBD2 may be the D gene (6 bases each). The CDR3 totals 16 residues. The V gene lost 5 bases and the J gene lost 6 bases, with 19 bases spanning the gap. Germline values: CDR1 SEHNR, CDR2 FQNEAQ (reference sequence). The CDR3 DNA follows: TGTGCCAGCAGCCACAAAGCGGAGGGGGACGCCGGGGAGCTGTTTTTT. It specifies CASSHKAEGDAGELFF.

This clonotype was seen at least ten times. This chain joins TRBV25-1 and TRBJ1-1; no definite D call. CDR1 and CDR2 (germline): MGHDK, SYGVNS. This CDR3 has 13 amino acids. Between the trimmed V and J ends, which lost 4 bases and 7 bases, there was a span of 13 bases. CDR3 in DNA: TGTGCCAGCAGTGGAGGTACGGAGCGTGAAGCTTTCTTT. This translates into CASSGGTEREAFF.

The chain joins TRBV30 to TRBJ2-5; a weak D match, TRBD1 (5 bases). CDR3 size: 13 residues. The germline gives CDR1 GTSNPN, CDR2 SVGIG (reference sequence). Between the trimmed V and J ends, which lost 4 bases and 4 bases, there was a span of 13 bases. CDR3 loop: CAWMAGLRETQYF. CDR3 in DNA: TGTGCCTGGATGGCAGGGTTAAGAGAGACCCAGTACTTC.

This clonotype was found a few times. The rearrangement joins TRBV2 to TRBJ1-1; maybe TRBD1 (6 bases). The V end lost 8 bases, the J end lost 2 bases, and 15 bases lay between the germline ends. The CDR3 contains 14 residues. Germline V gives CDR1 SNHLY, CDR2 FYNNEI. This chain's CDR3 is CASDKDRTNTEAFF. In DNA, the CDR3 is TGTGCCAGCGATAAGGACAGAACCAACACTGAAGCTTTCTTT.